Below, 14 T cell receptor beta chains from the same sample are listed, as sequenced in a study of blood T cell repertoires in COVID-19. Only in-frame clones appear in the TCRdb table, and some are missing; sequencing was by immunoSEQ multiplex PCR. Among fewer than 400,000 clones listed, about nine tenths were seen once. The material sequenced was PBMCs or T cells enriched from blood (not recorded which). The origin of the receptors is a woman between 18 and 29 years old who had recovered from COVID-19.

In the case of this clone: Distinct nucleotide sequences in the sample also encode this CDR3. The V and J genes are TRBV7-9 and TRBJ2-3; 8 nucleotides agree with TRBD2. With 4 bases clipped from V and 6 bases from J, the junction kept 0 bases outside the gene matches. Per germline, CDR1 SEHNR and CDR2 FQNEAQ (reference sequence). The CDR3 extends over 12 amino acids. This CDR3 reads CASSSSGDTQYF. The CDR3 coding sequence is TGTGCCAGCAGCTCTAGCGGGGATACGCAGTATTTT.

The chain carries TRBV6-5 and TRBJ1-2; D unclear. V lost 6 bases and J lost 7, with 15 bases in between. The CDR3 length is 13 residues. The V gene's germline CDR1 is MNHEY and CDR2 SVGAGI. CDR3 sequence: CASSRVGGSGYTF. In nucleotides, the CDR3 is TGTGCCAGCAGCCGTGTGGGCGGGAGTGGCTACACCTTC.

The chain joins TRBV11-2 to TRBJ2-5, with 8 bases identical to TRBD2. The V gene's germline CDR1 is SGHAT and CDR2 FQNNGV. Germline trimming cut 4 bases from V and 1 base from J; bases unmatched to any gene: 5. The CDR3 is 15 residues long. CDR3 DNA sequence: TGTGCCAGCAGCTCGGGAGCGGGAGCCCAAGAGACCCAGTACTTC. It encodes CASSSGAGAQETQYF.

The CDR3 nucleotides are TGTGCCAGCAGCCCTGGACAGGGGGATGGCCGCCAGCATTTT. This sequence encodes CASSPGQGDGRQHF. The chain employs TRBV7-2 and TRBJ1-5; TRBD1 agrees at 10 bases. The J segment lost 12 bases and the V segment lost 5 bases, leaving 10 bases of the junction unmatched. The CDR3 length is 14 residues. The germline V gene encodes CDR1 SGHTA and CDR2 FQGNSA.

For the CDR3, the DNA is TGCGCCAGCAGCTTGGGTACTAGCGGGAGGACCCACGAGCAGTACTTC. Protein: CASSLGTSGRTHEQYF. The rearrangement links TRBV5-1 to TRBJ2-7, with 12 bases lining up with TRBD2. Trimming removed 0 bases from V and 5 bases from J; junction bases left unmatched: 6. This CDR3 is built from 16 residues. Germline values: CDR1 SGHRS, CDR2 YFSETQ.

This chain uses TRBV19 with TRBJ2-7; the match to TRBD2 covers 9 bases. The ends lost 5 bases at V and 5 bases at J; junction bases unmatched: 7. This CDR3 has 14 amino acids. The germline gives CDR1 LNHDA, CDR2 SQIVND (reference sequence). The DNA for the CDR3 is TGTGCCAGTAGTGTTAGCGGGAGAAAAAACGAGCAGTACTTC. This codes for CASSVSGRKNEQYF.

The chain couples TRBV6-5 to TRBJ1-2, with TRBD1 identical over 7 bases. Germline CDR1 and CDR2: MNHEY and SVGAGI. The CDR3 is 15 residues long. After removal of 6 bases from V and 4 bases from J, the junction contained 11 bases not matched to a gene. CDR3 amino acids: CASSYAGTALYGYTF. The CDR3 nucleotides read TGTGCCAGCAGCTATGCCGGGACAGCTCTCTATGGCTACACCTTC.

The V and J genes are TRBV30 and TRBJ1-6, with D maybe TRBD1 (5 bases). The CDR3 is 16 amino acids. CDR1 is GTSNPN and CDR2 is SVGIG in the germline V gene (reference sequence). Trimming shortened V by 3 bases and J by 5 bases, and 17 bases separated the two germline ends. For the CDR3, the DNA is TGTGCCTGGAGCCGGACACAAGACTTAAATAATTCACCCCTCCACTTT. It codes for CAWSRTQDLNNSPLHF.

The chain combines TRBV9 with TRBJ2-6; 8 bases agree with TRBD1. Trimming took 4 bases from V and 1 from J; bases not matched to a gene: 10. The CDR3 extends over 18 amino acids. The germline gives CDR1 SGDLS, CDR2 YYNGEE. CDR3 DNA sequence: TGTGCCAGCAGCATGACCGGGACAGGACCTTCTGGGGCCAACGTCCTGACTTTC. Protein product: CASSMTGTGPSGANVLTF.

This clone came up once. This chain links TRBV30 with TRBJ1-1; TRBD1 matches at 8 bases. Trimming cost V 5 bases and J 0 bases; bases outside gene matches: 2. CDR1 and CDR2 from the germline V gene are GTSNPN and SVGIG (reference sequence). This CDR3 spans 13 amino acids. The chain's CDR3 is CAWAGQVNTEAFF. The CDR3 DNA is TGTGCCTGGGCGGGACAGGTGAACACTGAAGCTTTCTTT.

The J gene is TRBJ1-1, the V gene TRBV24-1; D remains ambiguous. Between the trimmed V and J ends, which lost 4 bases and 7 bases, there was a span of 9 bases. The CDR3 loop spans 12 amino acids. Germline V lookup: CDR1 KGHDR, CDR2 SFDVKD. The CDR3 loop is CATSELDFEAFF. CDR3 nucleotides: TGTGCCACCAGTGAATTGGACTTTGAAGCTTTCTTT.

The gene calls are TRBV6-4 and TRBJ2-3; the D gene is possibly TRBD2 (6 bases). V lost 5 bases and J 4 bases, leaving 10 bases between the germline ends. CDR3 length: 13 amino acids. The V gene's germline CDR1 is MRHNA and CDR2 SNTAGT. The CDR3 reads CASSSSVADTQYF. CDR3 bases: TGTGCCAGCAGTTCTAGCGTGGCAGATACGCAGTATTTT.

The rearrangement uses TRBV5-1 and TRBJ2-3; D is unclear. Trimming left V 4 bases short and J 7 bases short, with 13 bases between. CDR1 and CDR2 (germline): SGHRS, YFSETQ. This CDR3 contains 13 residues. The DNA for the CDR3 is TGCGCCAGCAGCCCGCAACCGACAAATACGCAGTATTTT. Residues: CASSPQPTNTQYF.

The J gene is TRBJ1-5, the V gene TRBV18; D is ambiguous. The CDR3 consists of 13 residues. CDR1 and CDR2 from the germline V gene are KGHSH and LQKENI. The germline V and J ends were trimmed by 2 bases and 4 bases, with 6 bases remaining between them. In nucleotides, the CDR3 is TGTGCCAGCTCACCAGAAACTAATCAGCCCCAGCATTTT. Its protein is CASSPETNQPQHF.